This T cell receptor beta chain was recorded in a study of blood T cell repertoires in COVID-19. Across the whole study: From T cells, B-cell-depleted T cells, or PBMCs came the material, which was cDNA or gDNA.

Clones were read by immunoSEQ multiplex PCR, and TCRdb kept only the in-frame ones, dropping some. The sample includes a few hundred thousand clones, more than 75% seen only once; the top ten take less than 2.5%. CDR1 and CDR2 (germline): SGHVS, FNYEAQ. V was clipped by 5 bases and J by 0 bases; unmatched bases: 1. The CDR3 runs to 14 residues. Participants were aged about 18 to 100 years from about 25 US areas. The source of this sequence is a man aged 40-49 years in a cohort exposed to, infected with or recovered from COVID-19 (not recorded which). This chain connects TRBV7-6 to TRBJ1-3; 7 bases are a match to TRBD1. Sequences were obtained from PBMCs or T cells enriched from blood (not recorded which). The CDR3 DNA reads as TGTGCCAGCAGCGCAGGGGGCTCTGGAAACACCATATATTTT. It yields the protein CASSAGGSGNTIYF.